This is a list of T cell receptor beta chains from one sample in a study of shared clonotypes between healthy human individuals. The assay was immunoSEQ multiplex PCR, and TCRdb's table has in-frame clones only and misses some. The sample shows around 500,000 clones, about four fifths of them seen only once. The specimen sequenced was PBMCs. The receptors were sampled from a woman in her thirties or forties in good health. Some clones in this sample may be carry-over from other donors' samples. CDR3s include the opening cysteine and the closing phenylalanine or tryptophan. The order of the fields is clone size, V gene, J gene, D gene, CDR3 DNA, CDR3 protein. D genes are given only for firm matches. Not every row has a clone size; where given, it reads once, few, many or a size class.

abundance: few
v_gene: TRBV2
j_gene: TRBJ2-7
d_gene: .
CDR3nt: TGTGCCACCAGGCATGATCAAGGACGGCCAACCCACGAGCAGTACTTC
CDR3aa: CATRHDQGRPTHEQYF

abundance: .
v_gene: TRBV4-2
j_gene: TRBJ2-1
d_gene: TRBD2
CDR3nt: TGTGCCAGCAGCCTAGCGGGGCACAATGAGCAGTTCTTC
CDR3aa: CASSLAGHNEQFF

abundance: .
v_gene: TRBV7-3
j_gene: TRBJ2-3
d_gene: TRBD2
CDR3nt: TGTGCCAGCAGCTTAAATGCGGGAGGAGCAGATACGCAGTATTTT
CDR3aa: CASSLNAGGADTQYF

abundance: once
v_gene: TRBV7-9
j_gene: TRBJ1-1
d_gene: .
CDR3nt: TGTGCCAGCAGCCCAGGTTCGATTCGGGACTCTAGAGGGGCTTTCTTT
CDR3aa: CASSPGSIRDSRGAFF

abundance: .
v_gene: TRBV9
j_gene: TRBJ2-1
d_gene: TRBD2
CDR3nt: TGTGCCAGCACCCCCACGGGCGGGAGCGGAGTAGATGAGCAGTTCTTC
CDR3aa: CASTPTGGSGVDEQFF

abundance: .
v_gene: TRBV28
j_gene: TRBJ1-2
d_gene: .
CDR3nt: TGTGCCAGCAGTGAGCACAGGGTGTGGGTAGGCTACACCTTC
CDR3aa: CASSEHRVWVGYTF

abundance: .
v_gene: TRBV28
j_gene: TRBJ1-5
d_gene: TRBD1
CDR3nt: TGTGCCAGCAGTTCTGACAGGGGCCAGAAGCCCCAGCATTTT
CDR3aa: CASSSDRGQKPQHF

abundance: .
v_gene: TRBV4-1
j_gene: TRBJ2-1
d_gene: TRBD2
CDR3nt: TGCGCCAGCAGCCAAGGCCGGGCTAGCGGGAGGTATGAGCAGTTCTTC
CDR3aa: CASSQGRASGRYEQFF

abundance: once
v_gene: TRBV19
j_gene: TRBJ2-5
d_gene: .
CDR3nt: TGTGCCAGTAGTCCTAGCTTGGTCGAGACCCAGTACTTC
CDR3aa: CASSPSLVETQYF

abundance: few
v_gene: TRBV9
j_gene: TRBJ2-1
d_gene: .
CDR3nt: TGTGCCAGCAGCCCCCAGGGCGGCCTATCCTACAATGAGCAGTTCTTC
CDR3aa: CASSPQGGLSYNEQFF

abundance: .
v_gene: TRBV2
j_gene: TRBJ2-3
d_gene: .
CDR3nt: TGTGCCAGCAGTGAAGAAGCGGTAGGGTGGGGTACAGATACGCAGTATTTT
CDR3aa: CASSEEAVGWGTDTQYF

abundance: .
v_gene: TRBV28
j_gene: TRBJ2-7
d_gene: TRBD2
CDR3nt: TGTGCCAGCGGCTTAGCGGGAGCCCCGGAGCAGTACTTC
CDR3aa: CASGLAGAPEQYF

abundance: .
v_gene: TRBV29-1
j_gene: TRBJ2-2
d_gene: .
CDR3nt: TGCAGCGTTGAAAGAAGGACGAACACCGGGGAGCTGTTTTTT
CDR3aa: CSVERRTNTGELFF

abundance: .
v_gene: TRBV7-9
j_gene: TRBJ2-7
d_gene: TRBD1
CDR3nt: TGTGCCAGCAGCTTGCCCCAACAGGGGGCTTCAGCCTACGAGCAGTACTTC
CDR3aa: CASSLPQQGASAYEQYF

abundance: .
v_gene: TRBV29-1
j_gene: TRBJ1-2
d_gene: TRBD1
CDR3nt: TGCAGCGTTGAACAGGGGGCTGACTATGGCTACACCTTC
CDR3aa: CSVEQGADYGYTF

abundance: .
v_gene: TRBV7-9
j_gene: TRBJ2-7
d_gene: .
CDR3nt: TGTGCCAGCAGCCCCGGGGCCGGCCGAGGATTCGAGCAGTACTTC
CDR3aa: CASSPGAGRGFEQYF

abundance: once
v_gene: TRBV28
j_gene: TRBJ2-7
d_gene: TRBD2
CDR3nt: TGTGCCAGCAGTTTACCCGGACTAGCGGGAGCCAACGAGCAGTACTTC
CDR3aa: CASSLPGLAGANEQYF

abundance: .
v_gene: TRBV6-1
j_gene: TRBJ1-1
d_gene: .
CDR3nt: TGTGCCAGCAGTTTCAAACAGGGAAAGAACACTGAAGCTTTCTTT
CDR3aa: CASSFKQGKNTEAFF

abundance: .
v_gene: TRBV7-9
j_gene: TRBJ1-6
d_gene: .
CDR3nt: TGTGCCAGCAGCCGTGGGTCGGGGGCGTTTTCACCCCTCCACTTT
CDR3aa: CASSRGSGAFSPLHF

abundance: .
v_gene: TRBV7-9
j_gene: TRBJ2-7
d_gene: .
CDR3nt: TGTGCCAGCAGCTTCGACAGTTCGGGGGAGCAGTACTTC
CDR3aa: CASSFDSSGEQYF

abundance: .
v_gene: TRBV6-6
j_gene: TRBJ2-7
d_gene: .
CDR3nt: TGTGCCAGCACCCCGGGACACCCGAGCTCCTACGAGCAGTACTTC
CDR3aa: CASTPGHPSSYEQYF

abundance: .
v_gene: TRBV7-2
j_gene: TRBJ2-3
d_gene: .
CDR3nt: TGTGCCAGCAGCTCCCGCTATGGCACAGATACGCAGTATTTT
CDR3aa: CASSSRYGTDTQYF

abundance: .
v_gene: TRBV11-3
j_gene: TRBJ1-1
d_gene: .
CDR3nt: TGTGCCAGCAGCCGGAGGGGTGCCACTGAAGCTTTCTTT
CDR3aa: CASSRRGATEAFF

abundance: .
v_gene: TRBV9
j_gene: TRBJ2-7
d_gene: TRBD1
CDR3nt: TGTGCCAGCAGCGTAGGATGGGGAAAGACAGGGAACTACGAGCAGTACTTC
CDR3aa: CASSVGWGKTGNYEQYF

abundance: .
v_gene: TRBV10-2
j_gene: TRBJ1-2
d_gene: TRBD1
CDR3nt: TGCGCCAGCATGAAAGACAGGGTTTATGGCTACACCTTC
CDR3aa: CASMKDRVYGYTF

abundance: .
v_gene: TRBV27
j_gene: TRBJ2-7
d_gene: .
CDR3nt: TGTGCCAGCAGTTTTGGGCTAGGGTACGAGCAGTACTTC
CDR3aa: CASSFGLGYEQYF

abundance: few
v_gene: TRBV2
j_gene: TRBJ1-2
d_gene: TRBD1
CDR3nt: TGTGCCAGCAGTGGGGGACAGGGAGGAGATTATGGCTACACCTTC
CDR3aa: CASSGGQGGDYGYTF

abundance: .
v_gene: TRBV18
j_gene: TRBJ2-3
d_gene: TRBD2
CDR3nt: TGTGCCAGCTCGAGCGGGACTAGCGTCACAGATACGCAGTATTTT
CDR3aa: CASSSGTSVTDTQYF

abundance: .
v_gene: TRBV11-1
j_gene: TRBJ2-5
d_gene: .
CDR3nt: TGTGCCAGCAGCTTTGGACAGCAAGAGACCCAGTACTTC
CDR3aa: CASSFGQQETQYF

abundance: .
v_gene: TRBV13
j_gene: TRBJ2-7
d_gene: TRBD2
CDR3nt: TGTGCCAGCAGCTCCCCGCCGGGAACTAGCGGCTCCTACGAGCAGTACTTC
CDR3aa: CASSSPPGTSGSYEQYF

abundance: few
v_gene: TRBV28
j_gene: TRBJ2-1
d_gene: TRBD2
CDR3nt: TGTGCCAGCAGTCCCCTAGCGGGAGATGCTGAGCAGTTCTTC
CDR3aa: CASSPLAGDAEQFF

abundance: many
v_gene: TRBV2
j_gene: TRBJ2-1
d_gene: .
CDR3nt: TGTGCCAGCAGGTTTTTAGCGGATTACAATGAGCAGTTCTTC
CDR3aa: CASRFLADYNEQFF

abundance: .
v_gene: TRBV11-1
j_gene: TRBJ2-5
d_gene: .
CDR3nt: TGTGCCAGCAGCTTCAGTGGGGGCCAGGGACAAGAGACCCAGTACTTC
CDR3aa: CASSFSGGQGQETQYF

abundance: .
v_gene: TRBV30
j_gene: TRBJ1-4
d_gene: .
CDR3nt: TGTGCCTGGAGTGTAATACAGGGAGGTGAAAAACTGTTTTTT
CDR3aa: CAWSVIQGGEKLFF

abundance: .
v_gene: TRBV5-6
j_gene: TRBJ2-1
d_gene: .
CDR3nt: TGTGCCAGCAGCTTGAAACAGGCTAAGCAGTTCTTC
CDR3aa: CASSLKQAKQFF

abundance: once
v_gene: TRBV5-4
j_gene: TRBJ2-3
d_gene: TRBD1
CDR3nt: TGTGCCAGCAGCCCTATGACAGGGCCCACAGATACGCAGTATTTT
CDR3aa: CASSPMTGPTDTQYF

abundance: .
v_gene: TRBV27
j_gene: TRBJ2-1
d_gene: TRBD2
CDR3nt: TGTGCCAGCAGACCGGGACTAGCGGGAGGGTACAATGAGCAGTTCTTC
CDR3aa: CASRPGLAGGYNEQFF